These T cell receptor beta chains were read from a single sample in a study of identifying expanded T cells in peripheral blood. The method was immunoSEQ multiplex PCR; TCRdb's version includes in-frame clones alone and lacks a portion of them. The sample lists tens of thousands of clones; around 89% were seen once. Sequencing used blood. The source is a person aged 18 to 70 in good health. The CDR3 runs from the conserved cysteine through the conserved F or W. The D gene is left open where the match is weak. The size field is filled for only some rows; it gives once, few, many or a size class.

j_call: TRBJ1-4; clone_size: NA; v_call: TRBV5-1; d_call: NA; cdr3_length: 15; cdr3_nt: TGCGCCACCAGGGAGGTCGGGACAACAGAAGAAAAACTGTTTTTT; cdr3_aa: CATREVGTTEEKLFF
j_call: TRBJ1-2; clone_size: NA; v_call: TRBV7-9; d_call: TRBD1; cdr3_length: 15; cdr3_nt: TGTGCCAGCAGCTTAAACACAGGGGGCAGGAGCGGCTACACCTTC; cdr3_aa: CASSLNTGGRSGYTF
j_call: TRBJ1-1; clone_size: NA; v_call: TRBV27; d_call: NA; cdr3_length: 20; cdr3_nt: TGTGCCAGCAGTTTAAGGGACTACAGCGAGCCCACCGGTTGGTTCACTGAAGCTTTCTTT; cdr3_aa: CASSLRDYSEPTGWFTEAFF
j_call: TRBJ2-7; clone_size: few; v_call: TRBV13; d_call: NA; cdr3_length: 12; cdr3_nt: TGTGCCAGCAGCGCGAGCTCCTACGAGCAGTACTTC; cdr3_aa: CASSASSYEQYF
j_call: TRBJ1-3; clone_size: once; v_call: TRBV9; d_call: NA; cdr3_length: 13; cdr3_nt: TGTGCCAGCAGCGTTGGGGGAGGAAACACCATATATTTT; cdr3_aa: CASSVGGGNTIYF
j_call: TRBJ1-2; clone_size: NA; v_call: TRBV29-1; d_call: NA; cdr3_length: 16; cdr3_nt: TGCAGCGTTGAAGATCGAGAGGGGAGATCTAACTATGGCTACACCTTC; cdr3_aa: CSVEDREGRSNYGYTF
j_call: TRBJ2-7; clone_size: NA; v_call: TRBV29-1; d_call: NA; cdr3_length: 13; cdr3_nt: TGCAGCGTTGATTGGGCGGGATCGAACGAGCAGTACTTC; cdr3_aa: CSVDWAGSNEQYF
j_call: TRBJ1-2; clone_size: once; v_call: TRBV11-2; d_call: NA; cdr3_length: 14; cdr3_nt: TGTGCCAGCAGTCTCGTTGGCTCAGAATATGGCTACACCTTC; cdr3_aa: CASSLVGSEYGYTF
j_call: TRBJ1-2; clone_size: NA; v_call: TRBV5-6; d_call: NA; cdr3_length: 14; cdr3_nt: TGTGCCAGCAGCTTGGCCGGGGAAAACTATGGCTACACCTTC; cdr3_aa: CASSLAGENYGYTF
j_call: TRBJ2-7; clone_size: NA; v_call: TRBV5-1; d_call: TRBD1; cdr3_length: 15; cdr3_nt: TGCGCCAGCAGCTTGGACAGGGGCTTCGTGAGTGAGCAGTACTTC; cdr3_aa: CASSLDRGFVSEQYF